Only a few counts were recorded for the clone carrying this T cell receptor beta chain. The V and J ends lost 8 bases and 3 bases, in that order; junction bases with no gene match: 9. The germline CDR1 and CDR2 sequences are MNHEY and SMNVEV (reference sequence). The CDR3 extends over 14 amino acids. These data are taken from a study of response to subunit inactivated influenza vaccine. TCRdb fed the RT-PCR reads into MiXCR, producing one record per CDR3 protein. This table has 860,000 or so distinct CDR3 sequences, approximately 21% appearing once. The sample here was PBMCs from blood, taken 5 days after vaccination. The source is a man between 45 and 60 years old who received an inactivated influenza vaccine. V is TRBV27 and J is TRBJ2-7; 8 bases are shared with TRBD2. DNA for the CDR3: TGTGCCAGCGGCCCGGACGGGAGGGTCTACGAGCAGTACTTC. Its translation: CASGPDGRVYEQYF.